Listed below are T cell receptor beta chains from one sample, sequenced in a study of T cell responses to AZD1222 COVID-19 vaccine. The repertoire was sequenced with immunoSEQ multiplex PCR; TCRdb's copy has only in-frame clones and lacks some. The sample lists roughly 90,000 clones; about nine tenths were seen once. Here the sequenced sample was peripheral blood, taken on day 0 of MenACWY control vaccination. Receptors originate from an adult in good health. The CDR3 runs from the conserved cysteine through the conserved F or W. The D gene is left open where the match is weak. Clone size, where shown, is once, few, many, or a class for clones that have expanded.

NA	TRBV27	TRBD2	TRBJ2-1	TGTGCCAGCGGGTTGGAGGCTAGCGGGATCCACAATGAGCAGTTCTTC	CASGLEASGIHNEQFF
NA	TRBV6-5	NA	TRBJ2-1	TGTGCCAGCAGTTACTCGCCGTCATTCTACAATGAGCAGTTCTTC	CASSYSPSFYNEQFF
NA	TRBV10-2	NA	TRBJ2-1	TGCGCCAGCACTAAGGAATTCTCCTACAATGAGCAGTTCTTC	CASTKEFSYNEQFF
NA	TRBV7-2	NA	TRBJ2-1	TGTGCCAGCAGCTTAGGGCTAGGTGAGCAGTTCTTC	CASSLGLGEQFF
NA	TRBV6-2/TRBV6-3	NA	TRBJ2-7	TGTGCCAGCAGTTACCCGACCTTGGACGGAACCTACGAGCAGTACTTC	CASSYPTLDGTYEQYF
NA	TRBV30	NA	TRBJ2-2	TGTGCCTGGACTAGGCGGATTGGGACCGGGGAGCTGTTTTTT	CAWTRRIGTGELFF
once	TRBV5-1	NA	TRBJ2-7	TGCGCCAGCAGCCCCGGGATCAACTACGAGCAGTACTTC	CASSPGINYEQYF
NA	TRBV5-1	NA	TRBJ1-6	TGCGCCAGCAGCCCCACGCTGAGCAATAATTCACCCCTCCACTTT	CASSPTLSNNSPLHF
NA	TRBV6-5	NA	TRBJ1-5	TGTGCCAGCAGTACCCGACGGGACAATCAGCCCCAGCATTTT	CASSTRRDNQPQHF
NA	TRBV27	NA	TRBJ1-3	TGTGCCAGCGGAACTAACTCTGGAAACACCATATATTTT	CASGTNSGNTIYF
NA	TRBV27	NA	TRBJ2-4	TGTGCCAGCAGTTTATCGATCACCCCCAAAAACATTCAGTACTTC	CASSLSITPKNIQYF
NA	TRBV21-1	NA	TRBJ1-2	TGTGCCAGCAGCAAAGTAAAGGCCGGGACAGGGTTTGGCTACACCTTC	CASSKVKAGTGFGYTF
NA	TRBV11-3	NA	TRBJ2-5	TGTGCCAGCAGCTTAGAGAAGGGCGGCCCAGAGACCCAGTACTTC	CASSLEKGGPETQYF
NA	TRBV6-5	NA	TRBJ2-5	TGTGCCAGCAGTTGGGGCCCCCGGGAGACCCAGTACTTC	CASSWGPRETQYF
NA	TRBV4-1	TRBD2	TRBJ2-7	TGCGCCAGCAGCAACCCGGGGGGAGGCCTCCACGAGCAGTACTTC	CASSNPGGGLHEQYF
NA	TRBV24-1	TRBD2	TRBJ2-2	TGTGCCACCAGTGCCCAAGGGCCTAGCGGTACCGGGGAGCTGTTTTTT	CATSAQGPSGTGELFF
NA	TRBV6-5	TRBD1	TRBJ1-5	TGTGCCAGCAGTTACTCGACAGGGGTTAATCAGCCCCAGCATTTT	CASSYSTGVNQPQHF
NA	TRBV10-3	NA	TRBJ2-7	TGTGCCATCAGTGAGTCCGGGGACACCTACGAGCAGTACTTC	CAISESGDTYEQYF
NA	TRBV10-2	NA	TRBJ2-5	TGCGCCAGCAGTGAGTCCCCCCCCAGCCAAGAGACCCAGTACTTC	CASSESPPSQETQYF
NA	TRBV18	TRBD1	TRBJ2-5	TGTGCCAGCTCACCACTAGGGACAGGGGGCCAAGAGACCCAGTACTTC	CASSPLGTGGQETQYF
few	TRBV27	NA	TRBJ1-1	TGTGCCAGCAGACCCAACAAGAACACTGAAGCTTTCTTT	CASRPNKNTEAFF
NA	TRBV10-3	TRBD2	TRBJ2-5	TGTGCCATCAGTGATACGGCGGGAGGAGAGGAGACCCAGTACTTC	CAISDTAGGEETQYF
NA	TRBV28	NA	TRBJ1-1	TGTGCCAGCACACGGGGCAGAGAGCCTGAAGCTTTCTTT	CASTRGREPEAFF
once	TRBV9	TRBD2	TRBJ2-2	TGTGCCAGCAGCGTCACTAGCGCCACCGGGGAGCTGTTTTTT	CASSVTSATGELFF
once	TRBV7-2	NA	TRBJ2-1	TGTGCCAGCAGCTTAACCCGACGGGGCGGCAGCACCTACAATGAGCAGTTCTTC	CASSLTRRGGSTYNEQFF
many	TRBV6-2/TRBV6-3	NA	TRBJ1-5	TGTGCCAGCAGTTGGGCAATAGGAGGCCCCAATCAGCCCCAGCATTTT	CASSWAIGGPNQPQHF
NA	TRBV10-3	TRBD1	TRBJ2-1	TGTGCCATCAGCGCTGACAGGGGGAATGAGCAGTTCTTC	CAISADRGNEQFF
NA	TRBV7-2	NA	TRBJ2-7	TGTGCCAGCAGCTTAGAGGGGGAAGGGTTCTTTTTGCGCGAGCAGTACTTC	CASSLEGEGFFLREQYF
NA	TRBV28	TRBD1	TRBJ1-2	TGTGCCAGCAGGGGACAGGGGGCGAACACCTTC	CASRGQGANTF
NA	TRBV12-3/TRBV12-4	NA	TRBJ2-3	TGTGCCAGCCGACGCGTAACAGATACGCAGTATTTT	CASRRVTDTQYF
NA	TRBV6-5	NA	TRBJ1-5	TGTGCCAGCAGTCTTCAGGGAAGCATCCAGCCCCAGCATTTT	CASSLQGSIQPQHF
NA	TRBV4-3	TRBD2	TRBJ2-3	TGCGCCAGCAGCCAAGTTACAGCGGGAGGGGGCACAGATACGCAGTATTTT	CASSQVTAGGGTDTQYF
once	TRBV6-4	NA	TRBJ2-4	TGTGCCAGCAGTGAAAGAAGGGCGGCCAAAAACATTCAGTACTTC	CASSERRAAKNIQYF
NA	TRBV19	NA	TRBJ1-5	TGTGCCAGTCGCCTCGAGGGGGGACGTCAGCCCCAGCATTTT	CASRLEGGRQPQHF
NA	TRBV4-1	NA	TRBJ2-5	TGCGCCAGCAGCCTGCTTTTTAAGAGTGAGACCCAGTACTTC	CASSLLFKSETQYF
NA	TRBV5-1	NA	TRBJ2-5	TGCGCCAGCAGCTCCGGACGGAGAGCAGTGTACCAAGAGACCCAGTACTTC	CASSSGRRAVYQETQYF
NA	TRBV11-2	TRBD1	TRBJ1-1	TGTGCCAGCAGCTTAGTGAGGCAGGGGGGAGAAGCTTTCTTT	CASSLVRQGGEAFF
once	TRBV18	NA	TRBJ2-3	TGTGCCAGCTCACCAAATAGGGGCACCGAGGATACGCAGTATTTT	CASSPNRGTEDTQYF
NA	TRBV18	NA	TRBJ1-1	TGTGCCAGCTCACCACAGGGGCAGGCGAACGCTGAAGCTTTCTTT	CASSPQGQANAEAFF
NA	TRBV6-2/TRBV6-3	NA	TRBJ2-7	TGTGCCAGCAGCAGAGGACAGATCTACGAGCAGTACTTC	CASSRGQIYEQYF
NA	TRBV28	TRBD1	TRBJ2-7	TGTGCCAGCAGTAGGGACAGGGCATACGAGCGGCAGTACTTC	CASSRDRAYERQYF
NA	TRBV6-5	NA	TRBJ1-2	TGTGCCAGCAGTCCAGGGTATGGCTACACCTTC	CASSPGYGYTF
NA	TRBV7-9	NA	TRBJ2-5	TGTGCCAGCAGCCCAGGTTCCGCGATCCTAGGGACCCAGTACTTC	CASSPGSAILGTQYF
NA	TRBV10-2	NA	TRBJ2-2	TGCGCCAGCAGTGAAGGCGTGGCGAACACCGGGGAGCTGTTTTTT	CASSEGVANTGELFF
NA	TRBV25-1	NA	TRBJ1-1	TGTGCCAGCAGTGAATTGGGTCCGAACACTGAAGCTTTCTTT	CASSELGPNTEAFF
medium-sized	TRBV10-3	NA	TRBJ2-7	TGTGCCATCAGGGGGGGACAGTCCTACGAGCAGTACTTC	CAIRGGQSYEQYF
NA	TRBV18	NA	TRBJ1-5	TGTGCCAGCTCACCGGGAAATAGCAATCAGCCCCAGCATTTT	CASSPGNSNQPQHF
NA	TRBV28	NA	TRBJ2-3	TGTGCCAGCACCAACCGGGGCAGTGGAGGATGGAATACGCAGTATTTT	CASTNRGSGGWNTQYF
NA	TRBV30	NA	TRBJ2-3	TGTGCCGCCGGTTACACAGATACGCAGTATTTT	CAAGYTDTQYF
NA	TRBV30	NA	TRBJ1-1	TGTGCCTGGAGTGGAGGCAATTTCATGAACACTGAAGCTTTCTTT	CAWSGGNFMNTEAFF
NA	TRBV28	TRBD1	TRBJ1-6	TGTGCCAGCAGTTTATCGGGTCCAGGGGGCAATTATTCACCCCTCCACTTT	CASSLSGPGGNYSPLHF
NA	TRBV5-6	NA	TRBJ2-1	TGTGCCAGCAGCTTGGGGGTGGCTGAGCAGTTCTTC	CASSLGVAEQFF
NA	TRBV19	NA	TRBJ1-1	TGTGCCAGTAGTATAGTGCAGAACACTGAAGCTTTCTTT	CASSIVQNTEAFF
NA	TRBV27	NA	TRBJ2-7	TGTGCCAGCAGTTCCCGCCGGGGAGTAGGGGGAAGCTCCTACGAGCAGTACTTC	CASSSRRGVGGSSYEQYF
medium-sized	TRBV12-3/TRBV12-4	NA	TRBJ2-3	TGTGCCAGCAGCTCGACAGATACGCAGTATTTT	CASSSTDTQYF
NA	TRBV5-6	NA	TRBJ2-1	TGTGCCAGCATCACCGGGGGGACAGGCAACAATGAGCAGTTCTTC	CASITGGTGNNEQFF
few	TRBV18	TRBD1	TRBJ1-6	TGTGCCAGCTCAACCAACAGGGGAAATTCACCCCTCCACTTT	CASSTNRGNSPLHF
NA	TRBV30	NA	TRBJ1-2	TGTGCCTGGAGTGCGGACAGTATCAACTATGGCTACACCTTC	CAWSADSINYGYTF